One and the same sample provided the 15 T cell receptor beta chains below, sequenced in a study of blood T cell repertoires in COVID-19 (TCRdb year 2020). Library construction relied on the immunoSEQ multiplex PCR assay. Sourced from immuneACCESS, this table was stored by TCRdb with only in-frame sequences that have V and J called. A share of the clones is absent; for the studies checked, an unresolved V gene accounts for under half, and the remainder has no known explanation. The sample yields about 59,000 clones; approximately 90% were counted once. The ten largest account for about 17% of the sample. Material for sequencing was peripheral blood. All receptors derive from an elderly man with acute or convalescent COVID-19.

The gene calls are TRBV6-1 and TRBJ1-2; 9 nucleotides line up with TRBD1. Germline CDR1 reads MNHNS; CDR2 reads SASEGT. V trimming: 1 base; J trimming: 6 bases; junction bases outside the gene matches: 9. CDR3 length equals 16 residues. The CDR3 protein is CASSEVAGQGKHGYTF. The CDR3 DNA is TGTGCCAGCAGTGAAGTCGCGGGACAGGGTAAACATGGCTACACCTTC.

The chain links TRBV28 to TRBJ2-7, with a weak D call TRBD2 (7 bases). The ends were cut back, 7 bases at V and 4 bases at J, with 17 bases in the middle. The CDR3 is made up of 14 amino acids. Per germline, CDR1 MDHEN and CDR2 SYDVKM. The CDR3 DNA is TGTGCCAGCACCGCTTGGGGGGGCGATTACGAGCAGTACTTC. Its protein is CASTAWGGDYEQYF.

This clone was seen just once. In DNA, the CDR3 is TGCGCCAGCAGCCCCGAGACAGTCTCCTACAATGAGCAGTTCTTC. Encoded protein: CASSPETVSYNEQFF. The chain joins TRBV5-1 to TRBJ2-1; tentative D call: TRBD1 (5 bases). The CDR3 is 15 amino acids. V lost 4 bases to trimming and J lost 0 bases, with 11 bases between them. Germline lookup yields CDR1 SGHRS and CDR2 YFSETQ.

This clone has a handful of counts. The chain has TRBV7-8 and TRBJ2-5; 11 nucleotides match TRBD2. Unmatched junction bases numbered 10, after V lost 6 bases and J lost 4 bases. Germline V gene sequence: CDR1 SGHVS, CDR2 FQNEAQ. CDR3 size: 16 residues. The DNA of the CDR3 is TGTGCCAGCAGATCCACCCCCGGGACTAGCGGAGAGACCCAGTACTTC. This encodes CASRSTPGTSGETQYF. Complete variable domain (other parts from reference TRBV7-8 and TRBJ2-5): GAGVSQSPRYKVAKRGQDVALRCDPISGHVSLFWYQQALGQGPEFLTYFQNEAQLDKSGLPSDRFFAERPEGSVSTLKIQRTQQEDSAVYLCASRSTPGTSGETQYFGPGTRLLVL.

The rearrangement links TRBV7-9 to TRBJ1-4, with a tentative D call TRBD1 (5 bases). Germline CDR1 reads SEHNR; CDR2 reads FQNEAQ (reference sequence). Trimming left V 1 base short and J 8 bases short, with 14 bases between. The length of the CDR3 is 15 residues. This CDR3 reads CASSLDPGPSEKLFF. CDR3 DNA: TGTGCCAGCAGCTTAGATCCAGGGCCCTCGGAAAAACTGTTTTTT.

The chain has TRBV12-5 and TRBJ2-2, with D perhaps matching TRBD2 (5 bases). Trimming stripped 5 bases from V and 5 bases from J, with 6 bases between. Germline V lookup: CDR1 LGHNT, CDR2 FRNRAP. The CDR3 length is 12 residues. For the CDR3, the DNA is TGTGCTAGTGGTCGGAGGACCGGGGAGCTGTTTTTT. This encodes CASGRRTGELFF.

The genes are TRBV6-1 and TRBJ1-5, with 11 nucleotides matching TRBD1. Unmatched junction bases numbered 3, after V lost 4 bases and J lost 1 base. The CDR3 contains 16 residues. Germline V gene lookup returns CDR1 MNHNS and CDR2 SASEGT. The CDR3 is CASSGTGGLSNQPQHF. The CDR3 DNA follows: TGTGCCAGCAGTGGGACAGGGGGCTTGAGCAATCAGCCCCAGCATTTT.

The CDR3 spells CASSLVPGLSTGELFF. CDR3 coding DNA: TGTGCCAGCAGCTTGGTGCCAGGGTTGAGCACCGGGGAGCTGTTTTTT. V is TRBV5-5 and J is TRBJ2-2, with D perhaps matching TRBD1 (5 bases). CDR1 and CDR2 from the germline V gene are SGHKS and YYEKEE (reference sequence). The CDR3 loop spans 16 amino acids. Trimming cost V 0 bases and J 4 bases, with 13 bases left between them.

V gene TRBV30 combines with J gene TRBJ2-1; a possible D gene is TRBD1 (6 bases). Trimming cost V 3 bases and J 7 bases, with 13 bases left between them. From germline, CDR1 is GTSNPN and CDR2 SVGIG (reference sequence). This CDR3 has 13 residues. CDR3: CAWRLGQSNEQFF. In DNA form, the CDR3 reads TGTGCCTGGAGGCTAGGACAGTCTAATGAGCAGTTCTTC.

The V call is TRBV5-8, the J call TRBJ1-2; no clear D gene. The CDR3 extends over 14 amino acids. Germline CDR1 SGHTS, CDR2 YDEGEE. V shed 2 bases and J shed 1 base, with 9 bases lying between them. The CDR3 DNA follows: TGTGCCAGCAGCTTTCTGCCGGGTAACTATGGCTACACCTTC. Encoded protein: CASSFLPGNYGYTF.

J is TRBJ2-1 and V is TRBV3-1 (or the pseudogene TRBV3-2); TRBD1 agrees at 7 bases. Per the germline V gene, CDR1 is LGHDT and CDR2 is YNNKEL (reference sequence). The CDR3 extends over 14 amino acids. The V segment lost 3 bases and the J segment 6 bases; nucleotides outside the gene matches: 5. CDR3 residues: CASSHQDRLNEQFF. The CDR3 coding sequence is TGTGCCAGCAGCCACCAGGACAGGCTCAATGAGCAGTTCTTC.

The count of this clone is one. The rearrangement joins TRBV19 to TRBJ1-3; 10 bases match TRBD1. CDR3 length: 16 amino acids. CDR1 is LNHDA, CDR2 SQIVND, per germline (reference sequence). The ends lost 5 bases at V and 0 bases at J; junction bases unmatched: 4. The CDR3 DNA is TGTGCCAGTAGTGCGACAGGGGGCTCCTCTGGAAACACCATATATTTT. Encoded protein: CASSATGGSSGNTIYF. Looking up the rest from reference TRBV19 and TRBJ1-3 gives the full variable domain: DGGITQSPKYLFRKEGQNVTLSCEQNLNHDAMYWYRQDPGQGLRLIYYSQIVNDFQKGDIAEGYSVSREKKESFPLTVTSAQKNPTAFYLCASSATGGSSGNTIYFGEGSWLTVV.

The chain links TRBV5-1 to TRBJ1-3; TRBD1 matches 7 bases. After removal of 2 bases from V and 2 bases from J, the junction contained 10 bases not matched to a gene. The CDR3 extends over 17 amino acids. The germline V gene encodes CDR1 SGHRS and CDR2 YFSETQ. The CDR3 DNA follows: TGCGCCAGCAGCTTAACACAGGGGAACGTCCCTGGAAACACCATATATTTT. This translates into CASSLTQGNVPGNTIYF.

J is TRBJ1-4 and V is TRBV5-1; weak D call: TRBD1 (5 bases). Germline V gene lookup returns CDR1 SGHRS and CDR2 YFSETQ. This CDR3 region has 15 residues. V gave up 4 bases and J gave up 2 bases, with 12 bases separating them. The CDR3 sequence: CASSPRRGTNEKLFF. CDR3 sequence (DNA): TGCGCCAGCAGCCCCCGGAGGGGCACTAATGAAAAACTGTTTTTT.

This clone was found once. Mismatch with germline at one junction end may stem from a read error. V usage is TRBV2 and J usage is TRBJ2-7; tentative D call: TRBD1 (6 bases). This CDR3 has 16 amino acids. The germline V gene encodes CDR1 SNHLY and CDR2 FYNNEI. CDR3 sequence: CASSEDLGTGWGEQYF. The CDR3 region has the DNA TGTGCCAGCAGCGAAGATCTGGGTACAGGGTGGGGCGAGCAGTACTTC.